One TCR beta chain is described in this entry. Its recognized antigen is unknown. Base qualities are not recorded, but no much larger clone differs from it by a single base. A MiSeq instrument was used for deep resolution sequencing, which targeted depths ranging from 1 in 1 million up to 1 in 200,000 T cells, with coverage averaging 10x for each clonotype. The immunoSEQ hsTCRB Kit was used to generate TCR beta libraries. On the authors' methods: ImmunoSEQ Data Assistant and ImmunoSEQ Analyzer were used for data analysis, and V, D and J genes were assigned according to IMGT definitions. Clonality was computed as one minus normalized Shannon entropy of productive rearrangement frequencies, ranging from 0 to 1. Public clonotype analysis was restricted to overrepresented clonotypes comprising at least 0.05% of each patient's repertoire. Approximately 12 age-matched healthy donor repertoires from immuneACCESS were used as controls for clonality. The immuneACCESS repertoire file appears here via TCRdb, limited to in-frame rearrangements. These files lack a portion of the clones; in checked studies, under half of the deficit traces to unresolved V genes, and the cause of the others is not known. V, J and clone size were drawn from that table, and D and trimming were deduced from the DNA. The sample table lists 150,000 to 200,000 clones, roughly 80% of them with a count of one. The ten most abundant clones make up 3.5% to 5.5% of the sample.

The data belong to a study of cytotoxic CD8 clonotypes in ibrutinib-treated CLL (dated by TCRdb to the early 2020s). Notes on the research overall: In this cohort, more than 14 patients were treatment-naive and about a dozen were relapsed/refractory, while around 18 had unmutated IGHV. Of the approximately 90 participants in the trial, 25 to 30 had longitudinal samples available. An average of about 250,000 productive templates and around 100,000 productive rearrangements was obtained per sample. Partial responses were observed in approximately 24 patients and complete responses in 2; after a median follow-up of around 68 months, remission was maintained in approximately 14 patients and progression was observed in some 12. Cryopreserved peripheral blood mononuclear cells were obtained prior to treatment, at the time of response, and at either disease progression or sustained remission. Response samples were taken after a median of 12 months on treatment, ranging from roughly 6 to 36 months. Patients were still on ibrutinib when every remission and progressive disease sample was collected.

The full study reports these points: Sustained-remission and progressing patients did not have matched sampling times, and lymph node repertoires were not examined. Baseline clonality was found to be higher than that of age-matched healthy donors and was strongly correlated with circulating CD8+ T-cell counts. Public clonotypes were rare and either shrank or stayed stable during treatment, and the rise in clonality at ibrutinib response reflected expansion of private clonotypes. At ibrutinib response clonality went up, during sustained remission it held steady, and at progression it dropped back toward baseline.

This sample's time point label indicates: approximately 2 years on ibrutinib. For TCR beta library preparation, 2 to 2.5 micrograms of genomic DNA were isolated from cryopreserved PBMCs. Longitudinal blood samples from CLL patients receiving ibrutinib monotherapy were subjected to high-throughput TCR beta sequencing. The patients took part in an open-label, single-center phase 2 trial of ibrutinib monotherapy. CDR1 and CDR2, looked up from the germline V gene, are SNHLY and FYNNEI. The CDR3 has 17 amino acids, counting the end cysteine and phenylalanine. Just the 51-base CDR3 DNA is kept, in frame starting at base 1. Germline trimming amounts to 4 bases on V and 1 base on J, with 10 as the count of junction bases outside the gene matches.

Sequenced material: PBMCs, taken after 24 months of ibrutinib treatment. The sequence joins TRBV2 to TRBJ2-7, with 10 bases matching TRBD2. The TCR comes from a human donor with chronic lymphocytic leukemia. The CDR3 sequence is CASSAWGSGRTSYEQYF. The sequenced DNA is TGTGCCAGCAGTGCCTGGGGTAGCGGGAGGACGTCCTACGAGCAGTACTTC.